This is a list of T cell receptor beta chains from one sample in a study of identical twins. TCRdb reanalysed the 5' RACE reads using MiXCR and keeps one entry per CDR3 protein. The data hold 450,000 or so distinct CDR3 sequences, with 11% to 15% observed a single time. These same data were also listed under a study on yellow fever vaccine responses in identical twins.

Sequencing input: CD4+ T cells sorted from blood. The receptors were gathered from a woman aged 18-29 years in good health. CDR3s include the opening cysteine and the closing phenylalanine or tryptophan.

J,V,length,CDR3
TRBJ1-3,TRBV5-6,14,CASSFRVSGNTIYF
TRBJ2-5,TRBV6-1,13,CASKTGGGETQYF
TRBJ2-1,TRBV5-1,19,CASSLGQGLTGLGRNEQFF
TRBJ2-2,TRBV20-1,14,CSARMTSVTGELFF
TRBJ2-2,TRBV9,16,CASSVVAGSNTGELFF
TRBJ2-5,TRBV20-1,14,CSANPAGDQETQYF
TRBJ2-1,TRBV12-3/TRBV12-4,16,CASTDSRGRTYNEQFF
TRBJ2-2,TRBV7-9,13,CATRGGRVGELFF
TRBJ2-3,TRBV12-3/TRBV12-4,15,CASRLAGIFTDTQYF
TRBJ1-5,TRBV5-5,17,CASSPRWSGDGNQPQHF
TRBJ2-1,TRBV6-1,15,CASSRTSGSGYEQFF
TRBJ2-7,TRBV3-1,16,CASSQTSGPQGYEQYF
TRBJ2-3,TRBV4-2,19,CASSGKGRLRETSTDTQYF
TRBJ2-2,TRBV2,16,CASSEKGIRGTGELFF
TRBJ1-2,TRBV5-1,15,CASSLETSSFSGYTF
TRBJ2-1,TRBV4-2,16,CASRPTGTGVYNEQFF